The 25 T cell receptor beta chains below all came from one sample that was sequenced in a study of T cell responses to AZD1222 COVID-19 vaccine. Measured with immunoSEQ multiplex PCR; TCRdb has only the in-frame clones, and not every one. Here the sample table reports 150,000 or so clones. Sequenced material: peripheral blood. The receptor source for this set is an adult in good health.

The CDR3: CASSSGQGIQPQHF. The DNA for the CDR3 is TGTGCCAGCTCATCGGGACAGGGAATTCAGCCCCAGCATTTT. The chain has TRBV18 and TRBJ1-5; TRBD1 agrees at 9 bases. V shed 5 bases, J shed 6 bases, and the junction held 5 bases outside the gene matches. The CDR3 runs 14 residues. Germline values: CDR1 KGHSH, CDR2 LQKENI. The full variable domain, its missing parts supplied by reference TRBV18 and TRBJ1-5, is NAGVMQNPRHLVRRRGQEARLRCSPMKGHSHVYWYRQLPEEGLKFMVYLQKENIIDESGMPKERFSAEFPKEGPSILRIQQVVRGDSAAYFCASSSGQGIQPQHFGDGTRLSIL.

The chain has TRBV18 and TRBJ2-1; 12 nucleotides agree with TRBD2. CDR3 length: 15 residues. The V gene's germline CDR1 is KGHSH and CDR2 LQKENI. The V and J ends lost 6 bases and 6 bases, in that order; junction bases with no gene match: 6. Written as DNA, the CDR3 is TGTGCCAGCTCGCGACTAGCGGGGGCCGGCAATGAGCAGTTCTTC. It translates to CASSRLAGAGNEQFF.

DNA of the CDR3: TGTGCCAGCAGCTTTATCGGGGGTGGGGCCTACAATGAGCAGTTCTTC. Protein: CASSFIGGGAYNEQFF. The chain couples TRBV7-8 to TRBJ2-1, with TRBD2 as a possible D gene (6 bases). V was shortened by 3 bases and J by 2 bases, with 14 bases between the two germline ends. This CDR3 region has 16 residues. Germline CDR1 and CDR2: SGHVS and FQNEAQ.

The rearrangement joins TRBV10-3 to TRBJ1-1, with TRBD1 as a possible D gene (5 bases). V lost 9 bases and J 1 base, leaving 6 bases between the germline ends. The CDR3 is 11 residues long. From germline, CDR1 is ENHRY and CDR2 SYGVKD. This CDR3 reads CAIRGNTEAFF. In DNA form, the CDR3 reads TGTGCCATAAGGGGGAACACTGAAGCTTTCTTT.

This sequence joins TRBV11-2 and TRBJ2-7, with 8 bases aligning to TRBD2. The CDR3 loop spans 15 amino acids. The V segment lost 5 bases and the J segment 2 bases; nucleotides outside the gene matches: 8. Germline-derived CDR1 and CDR2 are SGHAT and FQNNGV. The DNA of the CDR3 is TGTGCCAGCAGCCCGGGGGGGGGCTCGACCTACGAGCAGTACTTC. Its protein product is CASSPGGGSTYEQYF.

The chain combines TRBV4-3 with TRBJ2-1; the match to TRBD2 covers 8 bases. CDR3 length: 15 amino acids. V trimming: 0 bases; J trimming: 4 bases; junction bases outside the gene matches: 2. The germline V gene has CDR1 LGHNA and CDR2 YSLEER. CDR3 amino acids: CASSQEKRGYNEQFF. In DNA, the CDR3 is TGCGCCAGCAGCCAAGAGAAGCGGGGGTACAATGAGCAGTTCTTC.

The chain is built from TRBV2 and TRBJ2-6, with D maybe TRBD1 (6 bases). Germline CDR1 SNHLY, CDR2 FYNNEI. V shed 4 bases and J shed 4 bases, with 8 bases lying between them. This CDR3 region has 14 residues. The CDR3 loop reads CASSAGAGANVLTF. CDR3 sequence (DNA): TGTGCCAGCAGTGCAGGGGCAGGGGCCAACGTCCTGACTTTC.

This chain connects TRBV13 to TRBJ1-1; 7 nucleotides align to TRBD1. After removal of 3 bases from V and 1 base from J, the junction contained 5 bases not matched to a gene. The CDR3 length is 15 residues. Per the germline V gene, CDR1 is PRHDT and CDR2 is FYEKMQ (reference sequence). The CDR3 region is CASSFPTGANTEAFF. CDR3 bases: TGTGCCAGCAGCTTCCCAACAGGGGCGAACACTGAAGCTTTCTTT.

The chain combines TRBV5-3 with TRBJ1-5; TRBD1 aligns across 7 bases. TRBV5-3 is filed as an ORF, its function uncertain. V lost 4 bases, J lost 0 bases, and 7 bases stayed unmatched. This CDR3 contains 16 residues. CDR3 in amino acids: CARSVGTVYSNQPQHF. The CDR3 DNA reads TGTGCCAGAAGCGTGGGGACAGTATATAGCAATCAGCCCCAGCATTTT.

The V and J genes are TRBV10-3 and TRBJ1-2; D call uncertain. The V gene lost 6 bases and the J gene lost 2 bases, with 10 bases spanning the gap. The CDR3 is made up of 13 amino acids. CDR1 and CDR2 (germline): ENHRY, SYGVKD. CDR3 in amino acids: CAISGNINYGYTF. The DNA of the CDR3 is TGTGCCATCAGCGGGAACATAAACTATGGCTACACCTTC.

The chain couples TRBV29-1 to TRBJ2-5; TRBD2 aligns across 7 bases. Germline V CDR1 and CDR2: SQVTM, ANQGSEA. This CDR3 is built from 15 residues. Trimming removed 4 bases from V and 2 bases from J; junction bases left unmatched: 10. CDR3 loop: CSVGGGTGGQETQYF. The CDR3 DNA reads as TGCAGCGTTGGGGGGGGGACCGGTGGTCAAGAGACCCAGTACTTC.

The rearrangement uses TRBV6-5 and TRBJ2-2; D call uncertain. The germline gives CDR1 MNHEY, CDR2 SVGAGI. The germline V and J ends were trimmed by 8 bases and 6 bases, with 10 bases remaining between them. The CDR3 covers 12 residues. In DNA, the CDR3 is TGTGCCAGCTCGCCGTTCGCCGGGGAGCTGTTTTTT. Protein product: CASSPFAGELFF.

This chain links TRBV14 with TRBJ1-2, with 10 bases identical to TRBD1. V was clipped by 4 bases and J by 3 bases; unmatched bases: 11. The CDR3 sequence is 17 residues long. The germline V gene encodes CDR1 SGHDN and CDR2 FVKESK. The CDR3 nucleotides read TGTGCCAGCAGCCCCAGCACATTGGACAGGGGGGACTATGGCTACACCTTC. Translated, it gives CASSPSTLDRGDYGYTF.

The chain links TRBV6-1 to TRBJ1-6; no firm D call. V lost 1 base and J lost 8, with 9 bases in between. Germline CDR1 reads MNHNS; CDR2 reads SASEGT. This CDR3 is built from 14 residues. Written as DNA, the CDR3 is TGTGCCAGCAGTGAAGTGACCGGGGATTCACCCCTCCACTTT. Amino acids: CASSEVTGDSPLHF.

The chain uses TRBV5-1 and TRBJ1-2; weak D call: TRBD1 (6 bases). Germline V lookup: CDR1 SGHRS, CDR2 YFSETQ. Trimming shortened V by 4 bases and J by 2 bases, and 12 bases separated the two germline ends. This CDR3 region has 14 residues. The CDR3 is CASSPGDINYGYTF. In DNA form, the CDR3 reads TGCGCCAGCAGCCCCGGGGACATAAACTATGGCTACACCTTC.

V usage is TRBV4-1 and J usage is TRBJ2-7; D is undetermined. Germline lookup yields CDR1 MGHRA and CDR2 YSYEKL. V dropped 0 bases and J dropped 5 bases, with 8 bases sitting between them. The CDR3 loop spans 13 amino acids. DNA of the CDR3: TGCGCCAGCAGCCAAGACCCATGGGACGAGCAGTACTTC. This translates into CASSQDPWDEQYF.

The CDR3 loop is CASREEYNSPLHF. Written as DNA, the CDR3 is TGCGCCAGCCGAGAGGAATATAATTCACCCCTCCACTTT. This chain links TRBV10-2 with TRBJ1-6; D gene unclear. V lost 8 bases and J lost 4, with 9 bases in between. This CDR3 has 13 amino acids. Germline V gives CDR1 WSHSY, CDR2 SAAADI.

CDR3 sequence reads: CASSPGQGGDTEAFF. The CDR3 DNA reads as TGTGCCAGCAGCCCAGGACAGGGAGGAGACACTGAAGCTTTCTTT. V gene TRBV11-3 combines with J gene TRBJ1-1, with 8 bases identical to TRBD1. Germline-derived CDR1 and CDR2 are SGHNT and YENEEA. There are 15 residues in the CDR3. Losses at the gene ends were 5 bases for V and 3 bases for J; bases not matched to a gene: 8.

The chain combines TRBV7-2 with TRBJ1-5; D gene unclear. CDR3 length: 14 residues. The germline CDR1 and CDR2 sequences are SGHTA and FQGNSA. V was cut by 9 bases and J by 7 bases, with 19 bases left in between. The CDR3 nucleotides read TGTGCCAGTACAGCGGAAATGGTTAACCAGCCCCAGCATTTT. This sequence encodes CASTAEMVNQPQHF.

The chain links TRBV9 to TRBJ1-1, with TRBD1 matching over 11 bases. This CDR3 contains 16 residues. V was clipped by 0 bases and J by 0 bases; unmatched bases: 1. Germline values: CDR1 SGDLS, CDR2 YYNGEE. In DNA, the CDR3 is TGTGCCAGCAGCGTAGGGACAGGGGGCATGAACACTGAAGCTTTCTTT. Translating gives CASSVGTGGMNTEAFF.

This chain links TRBV11-3 with TRBJ1-1; TRBD1 agrees at 7 bases. The germline V gene encodes CDR1 SGHNT and CDR2 YENEEA. The V and J ends lost 5 bases and 7 bases, in that order; junction bases with no gene match: 13. The CDR3 has 15 residues. This CDR3 is CASSPDGRQGSEAFF. The CDR3 nucleotides are TGTGCCAGCAGCCCCGACGGGAGACAGGGTAGTGAAGCTTTCTTT.

CDR3 bases: TGTGCCAGCAGCCGGCTGGTGGGCCGGAACACCGGGGAGCTGTTTTTT. This sequence encodes CASSRLVGRNTGELFF. The chain uses TRBV5-6 and TRBJ2-2; D is unclear. V lost 4 bases and J 1 base, leaving 14 bases between the germline ends. Per the germline V gene, CDR1 is SGHDT and CDR2 is YYEEEE. This CDR3 contains 16 residues.

This chain links TRBV11-2 with TRBJ2-3; D could derive from TRBD1 or TRBD2 (6 bases each). Germline V lookup: CDR1 SGHAT, CDR2 FQNNGV. This CDR3 spans 16 amino acids. Trimming cost V 3 bases and J 3 bases, with 16 bases left between them. The CDR3 region has the DNA TGTGCCAGCAGCTTTGAAGGGGGGATAGGTACAGATACGCAGTATTTT. Translation gives CASSFEGGIGTDTQYF.

The rearrangement links TRBV9 to TRBJ2-3, with D uncertain. Germline assignment: CDR1 SGDLS and CDR2 YYNGEE. V gave up 0 bases and J gave up 6 bases, with 17 bases separating them. The CDR3 covers 16 residues. The CDR3 DNA follows: TGTGCCAGCAGCGTAGAAGGTCGTCTATCTGGCGATACGCAGTATTTT. Its protein is CASSVEGRLSGDTQYF.

The chain combines TRBV6-5 with TRBJ1-2; D might be TRBD1 (5 bases). This CDR3 region has 15 residues. Germline CDR1 MNHEY, CDR2 SVGAGI. Trimming cost V 0 bases and J 6 bases, with 14 bases left between them. The CDR3 reads CASSYSGGWGNGYTF. CDR3 nucleotide sequence: TGTGCCAGCAGTTACTCCGGAGGGTGGGGGAATGGCTACACCTTC.